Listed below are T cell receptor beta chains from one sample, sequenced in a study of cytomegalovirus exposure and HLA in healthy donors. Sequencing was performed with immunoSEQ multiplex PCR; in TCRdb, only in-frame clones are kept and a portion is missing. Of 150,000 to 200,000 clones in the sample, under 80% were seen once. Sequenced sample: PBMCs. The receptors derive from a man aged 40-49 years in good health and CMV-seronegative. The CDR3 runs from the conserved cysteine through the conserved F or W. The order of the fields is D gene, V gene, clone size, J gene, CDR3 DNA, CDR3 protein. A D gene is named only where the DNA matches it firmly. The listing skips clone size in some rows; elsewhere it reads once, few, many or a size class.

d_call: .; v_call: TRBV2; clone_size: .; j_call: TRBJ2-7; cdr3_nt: TGTGCCAGCACGGACGGGAGCCTTTCCTACGAGCAGTACTTC; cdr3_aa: CASTDGSLSYEQYF
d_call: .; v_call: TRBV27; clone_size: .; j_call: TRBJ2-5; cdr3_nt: TGTGCCAGCAGTTTTGCAGGGCTAGAGACCCAGTACTTC; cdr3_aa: CASSFAGLETQYF
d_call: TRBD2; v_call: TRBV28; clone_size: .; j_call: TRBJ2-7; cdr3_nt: TGTGCCAGCAGTTTAGTAGCGGGGGGCTACGAGCAGTACTTC; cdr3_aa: CASSLVAGGYEQYF
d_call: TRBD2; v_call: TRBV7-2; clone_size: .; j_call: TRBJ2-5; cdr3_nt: TGTGCCAGCACCGAACTAGCGGGTCCGCCTGGGGCCCAGTACTTC; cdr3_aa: CASTELAGPPGAQYF
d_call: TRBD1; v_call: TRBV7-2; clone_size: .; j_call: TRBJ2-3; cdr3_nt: TGTGCCAGCTCCGGGACAGGCTTCACAGATACGCAGTATTTT; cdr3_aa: CASSGTGFTDTQYF
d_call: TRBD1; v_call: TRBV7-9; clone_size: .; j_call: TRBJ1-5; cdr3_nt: TGTGCCAGCAGCTTAGCGCGGGACAGTTATAGCAATCAGCCCCAGCATTTT; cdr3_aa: CASSLARDSYSNQPQHF
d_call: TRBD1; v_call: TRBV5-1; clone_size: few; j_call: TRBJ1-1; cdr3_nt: TGCGCCACCTTAATGAGGGACAGGGCCACTGAAGCTTTCTTT; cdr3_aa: CATLMRDRATEAFF
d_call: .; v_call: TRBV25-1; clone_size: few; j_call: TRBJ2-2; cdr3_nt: TGTGCCAGCAGTGAAGGAGGGGTGTTCACCGGGGAGCTGTTTTTT; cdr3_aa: CASSEGGVFTGELFF
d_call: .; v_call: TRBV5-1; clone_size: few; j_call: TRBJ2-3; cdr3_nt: TGCGCCAGCAGCCTCACAGATACGCAGTATTTT; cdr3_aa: CASSLTDTQYF
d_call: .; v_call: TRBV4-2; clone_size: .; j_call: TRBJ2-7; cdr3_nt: TGTACCAGCAGCCGAGATGGGGAAATGGCCGGGATGGGGTACGAGCAGTACTTC; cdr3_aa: CTSSRDGEMAGMGYEQYF
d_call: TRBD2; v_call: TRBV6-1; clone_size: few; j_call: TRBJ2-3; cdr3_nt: TGTGCCAGCAGTGAGTCCTTGACTAGCGGGGGATTCACAGATACGCAGTATTTT; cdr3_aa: CASSESLTSGGFTDTQYF
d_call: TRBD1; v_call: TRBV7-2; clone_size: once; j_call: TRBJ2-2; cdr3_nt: TGTGCCAGCAAAGGACAGGGAGGCACCGGGGAGCTGTTTTTT; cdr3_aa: CASKGQGGTGELFF
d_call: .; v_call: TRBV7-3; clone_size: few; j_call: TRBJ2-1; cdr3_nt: TGTGCCAGCAGCCCTCGGGGCGGGACCTACTCCTACAATGAGCAGTTCTTC; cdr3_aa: CASSPRGGTYSYNEQFF
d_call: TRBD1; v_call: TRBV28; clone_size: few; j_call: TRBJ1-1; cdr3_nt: TGTGCCAGCACCCGACCCCAAGGACAGGGGGCGAAAGCTTTCTTT; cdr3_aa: CASTRPQGQGAKAFF
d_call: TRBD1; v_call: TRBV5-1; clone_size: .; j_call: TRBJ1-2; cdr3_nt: TGCGCCAGCAGCTCTGGACAGGAGCGGGGCTACACCTTC; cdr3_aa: CASSSGQERGYTF
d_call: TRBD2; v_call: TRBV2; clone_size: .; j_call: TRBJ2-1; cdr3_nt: TGTGCCAGCGGAACTAGCGGGAATGAGCAGTTCTTC; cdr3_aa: CASGTSGNEQFF
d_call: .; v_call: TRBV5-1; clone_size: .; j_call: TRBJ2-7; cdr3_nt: TGCGCCAGCAGCTTATTAGTAGGGGGGGGCGCCTACGAGCAGTACTTC; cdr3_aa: CASSLLVGGGAYEQYF
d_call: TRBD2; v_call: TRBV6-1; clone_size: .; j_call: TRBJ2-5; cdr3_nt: TGTGCCAGCAGGAGGGGACTAGCGGGGCAAGAGACCCAGTACTTC; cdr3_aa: CASRRGLAGQETQYF
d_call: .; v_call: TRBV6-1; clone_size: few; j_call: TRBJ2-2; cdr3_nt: TGTGCCAGCAGTGAATCTCGGACCGGGGAGCTGTTTTTT; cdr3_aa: CASSESRTGELFF
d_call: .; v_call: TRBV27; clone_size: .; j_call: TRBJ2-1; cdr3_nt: TGTGCCAGCAGTTCCTTCGTCACTGGGAGCTCCTACAATGAGCAGTTCTTC; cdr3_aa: CASSSFVTGSSYNEQFF
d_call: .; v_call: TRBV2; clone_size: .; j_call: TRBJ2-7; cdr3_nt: TGTGCCAGCAGTGAAACGTTGGGCACAGCCTACGAGCAGTACTTC; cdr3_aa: CASSETLGTAYEQYF
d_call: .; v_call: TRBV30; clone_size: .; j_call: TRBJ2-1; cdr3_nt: TGTGCCTGGAGTCTCATAGCCTCCTACAATGAGCAGTTCTTC; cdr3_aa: CAWSLIASYNEQFF
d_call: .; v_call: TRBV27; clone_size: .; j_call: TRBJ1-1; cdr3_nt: TGTGCCAGCAGTTGGGTCAGGGCGGCGAACAATGAAGCTTTCTTT; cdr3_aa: CASSWVRAANNEAFF
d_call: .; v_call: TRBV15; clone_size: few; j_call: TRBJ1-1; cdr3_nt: TGTGCCACCAGCGGCTACAGTGGGACTGAAGCTTTCTTT; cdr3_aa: CATSGYSGTEAFF
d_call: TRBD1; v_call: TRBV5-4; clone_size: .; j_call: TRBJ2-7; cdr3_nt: TGTGCCAGCAGCTTGGACAGGGGCGAGCAGTACTTC; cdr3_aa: CASSLDRGEQYF
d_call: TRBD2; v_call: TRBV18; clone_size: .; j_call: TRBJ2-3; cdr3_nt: TGTGCCAGCTCACCTCTAGCGGGAGCGACAGATACGCAGTATTTT; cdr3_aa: CASSPLAGATDTQYF
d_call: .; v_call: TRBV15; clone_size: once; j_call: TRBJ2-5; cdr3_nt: TGTGCCACCAGCGGGGGGACAGACGAAGAGACCCAGTACTTC; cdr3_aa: CATSGGTDEETQYF
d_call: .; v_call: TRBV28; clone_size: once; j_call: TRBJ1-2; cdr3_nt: TGTGCCAGCAGTCTTCCCGGACAGATACTGGTCGGCTACACCTTC; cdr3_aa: CASSLPGQILVGYTF